Below are 29 T cell receptor beta chains sequenced from a single sample in a study of cytomegalovirus exposure and HLA in healthy donors (dated by TCRdb to 2016 to 2017). Libraries were prepared through the immunoSEQ multiplex PCR assay. The multiplex PCR relied on a mix of 60 forward primers for TCR Vbeta segments and 13 reverse primers for TCR Jbeta segments. As stored in TCRdb, this immuneACCESS dataset retains in-frame rearrangements with V and J assigned. A fraction of the clones does not appear; measured against another copy, unresolved V genes explain less than half of the discrepancy, and the remainder lacks a known reason. The sample's records list under 130,000 clones. The top ten clonotypes cover 0.45% to 0.6% of the sample. Specimen: PBMCs. All receptors derive from a man aged 45 to 65 in good health and CMV-seronegative.

Written as DNA, the CDR3 is TGCAGCGTTCAAAGCAACTATGGCTACACCTTC. Translation: CSVQSNYGYTF. The chain has TRBV29-1 and TRBJ1-2; unclear D gene. The CDR3 has 11 amino acids. Germline V gives CDR1 SQVTM, CDR2 ANQGSEA. V lost 5 bases, J lost 2 bases, and 6 bases lay in between.

The CDR3 reads CASSTTGGSADTQYF. As DNA, the CDR3 is TGTGCCAGCAGCACCACGGGGGGCTCCGCAGATACGCAGTATTTT. The chain couples TRBV7-2 to TRBJ2-3, with a possible D match to TRBD2 (7 bases). V lost 5 bases and J lost 4, with 16 bases in between. Germline CDR1 and CDR2: SGHTA and FQGNSA. This CDR3 is 15 amino acids long. Filled out from reference TRBV7-2 and TRBJ2-3, the complete variable domain reads GAGVSQSPSNKVTEKGKDVELRCDPISGHTALYWYRQSLGQGLEFLIYFQGNSAPDKSGLPSDRFSAERTGGSVSTLTIQRTQQEDSAVYLCASSTTGGSADTQYFGPGTRLTVL.

The V and J genes are TRBV7-6 and TRBJ2-2; unclear D gene. Per germline, CDR1 SGHVS and CDR2 FNYEAQ. The CDR3 contains 14 residues. The V gene lost 5 bases and the J gene lost 0 bases, with 7 bases spanning the gap. For the CDR3, the DNA is TGTGCCAGCAGCCCTACAGCGAACACCGGGGAGCTGTTTTTT. Translating it yields CASSPTANTGELFF.

The chain joins TRBV11-3 to TRBJ2-7; D may be TRBD2 (5 bases). The CDR3 loop spans 14 amino acids. Germline lookup yields CDR1 SGHNT and CDR2 YENEEA. Trimming removed 1 base from V and 4 bases from J, with 11 bases in between. CDR3 sequence: CASSLGAGRYEQYF. The DNA of the CDR3 is TGTGCCAGCAGCTTAGGGGCGGGTCGGTACGAGCAGTACTTC.

J is TRBJ1-4 and V is TRBV6-5; D perhaps matches TRBD1 (5 bases). This CDR3 comprises 14 residues. From germline, CDR1 is MNHEY and CDR2 SVGAGI. The V end lost 2 bases, the J end lost 12 bases, and 16 bases lay between the germline ends. The DNA of the CDR3 is TGTGCCAGCAGTTACAGAAGGGGAGCGGGGGAACTGTTTTTT. Its translation is CASSYRRGAGELFF.

This chain links TRBV9 with TRBJ2-3; weak D call: TRBD2 (6 bases). CDR3 length: 16 amino acids. With 4 bases removed from V and 3 bases from J, the gap between germline ends came to 18 bases. Per the germline V gene, CDR1 is SGDLS and CDR2 is YYNGEE. This CDR3 is CASSPRAGGGTDTQYF. As DNA, the CDR3 is TGTGCCAGCAGCCCGCGCGCCGGGGGAGGAACAGATACGCAGTATTTT.

The V and J genes are TRBV19 and TRBJ1-5; TRBD1 matches 8 bases. Germline loops: CDR1 LNHDA, CDR2 SQIVND (reference sequence). The CDR3 is 16 amino acids. The ends lost 3 bases at V and 7 bases at J; junction bases unmatched: 11. Here the CDR3 reads CASSIGSGTGFQPQHF. CDR3 in DNA: TGTGCCAGTAGTATTGGATCCGGGACAGGTTTCCAGCCCCAGCATTTT. The whole variable domain, filled in from reference TRBV19 and TRBJ1-5, reads DGGITQSPKYLFRKEGQNVTLSCEQNLNHDAMYWYRQDPGQGLRLIYYSQIVNDFQKGDIAEGYSVSREKKESFPLTVTSAQKNPTAFYLCASSIGSGTGFQPQHFGDGTRLSIL.

The chain combines TRBV5-4 with TRBJ2-3; 7 positions match TRBD2. V was pared by 4 bases and J by 0 bases, with 8 bases of the junction left unmatched. CDR3 size: 16 residues. CDR1 SGHNT and CDR2 YYREEE come from the germline V gene (reference sequence). Here the CDR3 reads CASSNGGGPSTDTQYF. The CDR3 DNA sequence: TGTGCCAGCAGCAACGGCGGGGGACCAAGCACAGATACGCAGTATTTT.

The chain is built from TRBV30 and TRBJ1-1, with D unresolved. V shed 0 bases and J shed 1 base, with 6 bases lying between them. The CDR3 spans 13 residues. The germline V gene has CDR1 GTSNPN and CDR2 SVGIG (reference sequence). CDR3 loop: CAWSVHRNTEAFF. CDR3 nucleotides: TGTGCCTGGAGTGTACACAGGAACACTGAAGCTTTCTTT.

The J gene is TRBJ2-7, the V gene TRBV7-2; D is unclear. V dropped 7 bases and J dropped 0 bases, with 16 bases sitting between them. The CDR3 has 15 amino acids. The V gene's germline CDR1 is SGHTA and CDR2 FQGNSA. As DNA, the CDR3 is TGTGCCAGCACCCCGGCGGCCTCGAGCTCCTACGAGCAGTACTTC. This encodes CASTPAASSSYEQYF.

This chain connects TRBV14 to TRBJ2-1; no definite D call. V was clipped by 4 bases and J by 0 bases, with 7 bases between them. Per germline, CDR1 SGHDN and CDR2 FVKESK. The CDR3 is 14 residues long. The CDR3 protein is CASSPLSSYNEQFF. The CDR3 DNA reads as TGTGCCAGCAGCCCCCTATCCTCCTACAATGAGCAGTTCTTC.

The gene calls are TRBV6-5 and TRBJ2-1; 10 bases fit TRBD1. This CDR3 region has 16 residues. Germline-derived CDR1 and CDR2 are MNHEY and SVGAGI. V lost 3 bases and J lost 3; bases outside the gene matches: 5. CDR3: CASSYRTGGIYNEQFF. CDR3 bases: TGTGCCAGCAGTTATCGGACAGGGGGGATCTACAATGAGCAGTTCTTC.

The CDR3 DNA reads TGTGCCAGCTCACCCCAGGACAGGGGGCTTACTGAAGCTTTCTTT. Translation gives CASSPQDRGLTEAFF. J is TRBJ1-1 and V is TRBV18; TRBD1 aligns across 11 bases. From germline, CDR1 is KGHSH and CDR2 LQKENI. This CDR3 region has 15 residues. Trimming took 3 bases from V and 5 from J; bases not matched to a gene: 5.

The chain combines TRBV4-1 with TRBJ1-1; TRBD1 matches at 8 bases. This CDR3 is 15 amino acids long. Trimming took 1 base from V and 1 from J; bases not matched to a gene: 2. Germline V gene data show CDR1 as MGHRA and CDR2 as YSYEKL. In DNA form, the CDR3 reads TGCGCCAGCAGCCAAGTTGGACAGGGGAACACTGAAGCTTTCTTT. Its translation: CASSQVGQGNTEAFF.

The chain carries TRBV9 and TRBJ1-4; possibly TRBD1 for D (5 bases). The germline V gene encodes CDR1 SGDLS and CDR2 YYNGEE. The CDR3 is made up of 17 amino acids. Trimming took 0 bases from V and 0 from J, leaving 12 bases between them. CDR3 protein: CASSVGPTGTTNEKLFF. In DNA, the CDR3 is TGTGCCAGCAGCGTAGGGCCCACAGGTACAACTAATGAAAAACTGTTTTTT.

The chain carries TRBV6-5 and TRBJ2-3; D may be TRBD1 (5 bases). The CDR3 is 15 residues long. V was clipped by 5 bases and J by 1 base, with 13 bases between them. Germline V CDR1 and CDR2: MNHEY, SVGAGI. Here the CDR3 DNA reads TGTGCCAGCAGTACCGAAGGGGATGGCACAGATACGCAGTATTTT. It codes for CASSTEGDGTDTQYF.

A note on this clone: The identical CDR3 is also encoded by other nucleotide sequences in the sample. The V call is TRBV4-3, the J call TRBJ2-3, with D maybe TRBD2 (6 bases). The V gene lost 0 bases and the J gene lost 6 bases, with 10 bases spanning the gap. CDR1 is LGHNA and CDR2 is YSLEER in the germline V gene. CDR3 length: 14 amino acids. Here the CDR3 reads CASSQEGRRDTQYF. In DNA form, the CDR3 reads TGCGCCAGCAGCCAAGAAGGGAGGCGTGATACGCAGTATTTT.

This chain links TRBV30 with TRBJ2-7; no reliable D call. Germline lookup yields CDR1 GTSNPN and CDR2 SVGIG (reference sequence). Trimming removed 1 base at V and 5 bases at J, with 18 bases between. The CDR3 covers 15 residues. CDR3 nucleotide sequence: TGTGCCTGGAGTGCCCTCCTCTTAGCTGTGGACGAGCAGTACTTC. Amino acids: CAWSALLLAVDEQYF. The complete variable domain, with remaining parts taken from reference TRBV30 and TRBJ2-7, reads SQTIHQWPATLVQPVGSPLSLECTVEGTSNPNLYWYRQAAGRGLQLLFYSVGIGQISSEVPQNLSASRPQDRQFILSSKKLLLSDSGFYLCAWSALLLAVDEQYFGPGTRLTVT.

This chain uses TRBV10-3 with TRBJ1-5; D is possibly TRBD1 (5 bases). CDR3 length: 14 residues. The V gene lost 8 bases and the J gene lost 3 bases, with 14 bases spanning the gap. Looked up from germline, CDR1 is ENHRY and CDR2 is SYGVKD. CDR3 amino acids: CAIGRGGDNQPQHF. The CDR3 nucleotides read TGTGCCATCGGTAGGGGAGGGGACAATCAGCCCCAGCATTTT.

This sequence joins TRBV4-2 and TRBJ2-5, with D perhaps matching TRBD1 (6 bases). Germline CDR1 and CDR2: LGHNA and YNFKEQ. The CDR3 totals 12 residues. V dropped 3 bases and J dropped 10 bases, with 12 bases sitting between them. As DNA, the CDR3 is TGTGCCAGCAGCCAGGGAAGAGGGGGCCAGTACTTC. This gives the protein CASSQGRGGQYF.

The V gene is TRBV13, the J gene TRBJ1-1; 8 nucleotides match TRBD1. The germline V gene encodes CDR1 PRHDT and CDR2 FYEKMQ (reference sequence). This CDR3 is built from 14 residues. J gave up 8 bases and V 1 base, and 6 bases lay outside the gene matches. CDR3 in DNA: TGTGCCAGCAGCTTAGCGGTCAGGGACAGGGAAGCTTTCTTT. Its translation: CASSLAVRDREAFF.

CDR3 loop: CASSSPTGQETQYF. The CDR3 DNA reads TGTGCCAGCAGCTCACCGACGGGGCAAGAGACCCAGTACTTC. The gene calls are TRBV5-4 and TRBJ2-5; D perhaps matches TRBD2 (5 bases). In germline, CDR1 is SGHNT, CDR2 YYREEE (reference sequence). This CDR3 is built from 14 residues. The V end lost 3 bases, the J end lost 2 bases, and 11 bases lay between the germline ends.

The chain carries TRBV6-5 and TRBJ2-1, with TRBD2 identical over 9 bases. Germline V gene data show CDR1 as MNHEY and CDR2 as SVGAGI. V lost 5 bases to trimming and J lost 7 bases; unmatched junction nucleotides: 9. CDR3 length: 15 residues. The chain's CDR3 is CASSRDSGSLNEQFF. The CDR3 DNA sequence: TGTGCCAGCAGTCGAGATAGCGGGAGTTTGAATGAGCAGTTCTTC.

The chain has TRBV29-1 and TRBJ1-1; TRBD1 aligns across 8 bases. Germline CDR1 and CDR2: SQVTM and ANQGSEA. V lost 6 bases and J lost 9; bases outside the gene matches: 12. CDR3 length equals 13 residues. For the CDR3, the DNA is TGCAGCGTCGAGGACAGGGCCGGGCCCAAAGCTTTCTTT. Translation: CSVEDRAGPKAFF.

The chain joins TRBV6-5 to TRBJ1-1; D gene uncertain. Trimming shortened V by 7 bases and J by 0 bases, and 15 bases separated the two germline ends. Looked up from germline, CDR1 is MNHEY and CDR2 is SVGAGI. The CDR3 length is 15 residues. The CDR3 reads CASTPMAHMNTEAFF. The CDR3, as DNA: TGTGCCAGCACCCCGATGGCCCATATGAACACTGAAGCTTTCTTT.

The chain is built from TRBV5-1 and TRBJ2-7, with 11 positions matching TRBD1. CDR3 length: 14 residues. J was trimmed by 6 bases and V by 3 bases; bases with no gene match: 5. Germline V gene data show CDR1 as SGHRS and CDR2 as YFSETQ. The CDR3 nucleotides read TGCGCCAGCAGCTCCGGGACAGGGGGGACCGAGCAGTACTTC. Translated: CASSSGTGGTEQYF.

V gene TRBV7-9 combines with J gene TRBJ2-5, with TRBD2 matching 8 bases. J was trimmed by 7 bases and V by 6 bases; bases with no gene match: 13. This CDR3 region has 15 residues. CDR1 SEHNR and CDR2 FQNEAQ come from the germline V gene (reference sequence). The CDR3, as DNA: TGTGCCAGCAGGCCCGGGGGGGCGCCATTGGGGACCCAGTACTTC. Its translation is CASRPGGAPLGTQYF.

The CDR3 bases are TGTGCCAGCAGTGCCGAAACAGGGGGCGGTAACTATGGCTACACCTTC. It translates to CASSAETGGGNYGYTF. The genes are TRBV2 and TRBJ1-2, with 9 bases aligning to TRBD1. V shed 4 bases, J shed 1 base, and the junction held 7 bases outside the gene matches. The germline V gene encodes CDR1 SNHLY and CDR2 FYNNEI. The CDR3 is made up of 16 amino acids.

This chain uses TRBV4-1 with TRBJ1-6; D perhaps matches TRBD1 (6 bases). The V end lost 0 bases, the J end lost 10 bases, and 16 bases lay between the germline ends. Germline V gene sequence: CDR1 MGHRA, CDR2 YSYEKL. This CDR3 contains 16 residues. The CDR3 DNA sequence: TGCGCCAGCAGCCAAGATTGGGCAGGGAGGGGGTCACCCCTCCACTTT. The encoded protein is CASSQDWAGRGSPLHF.